The 22 T cell receptor beta chains below come from one sample, sequenced in a study of T cells in Graves' hyperthyroidism and ophthalmopathy. The TCR beta CDR3 regions underwent amplification using RNA transcripts as the source. With the HTBI primer set, the TCR CDR3 went through a first round of RT-PCR. TCRdb recomputed calls from the multiplex PCR reads with MiXCR, one row per CDR3 protein. Among almost 350,000 distinct CDR3 sequences listed, 15% to 20% were seen once. Sample: blood. The receptors here all came from a middle-aged woman with Graves' ophthalmopathy.

This clonotype was found many times. The chain carries TRBV7-9 and TRBJ2-2, with TRBD2 matching 10 bases. The CDR3 covers 15 residues. Germline lookup yields CDR1 SEHNR and CDR2 FQNEAQ (reference sequence). V was clipped by 5 bases and J by 4 bases; unmatched bases: 4. CDR3 bases: TGTGCCAGCAGCCTCGCTAGCGGGAGCACCGGGGAGCTGTTTTTT. Translated, it gives CASSLASGSTGELFF. The complete variable domain, with remaining parts taken from reference TRBV7-9 and TRBJ2-2, reads DTGVSQNPRHKITKRGQNVTFRCDPISEHNRLYWYRQTLGQGPEFLTYFQNEAQLEKSRLLSDRFSAERPKGSFSTLEIQRTEQGDSAMYLCASSLASGSTGELFFGEGSRLTVL.

In its sample, this clonotype was seen many times. This CDR3 is CSARKLSSNTGELFF. In DNA, the CDR3 is TGCAGTGCTAGAAAACTAAGTTCGAACACCGGGGAGCTGTTTTTT. The chain uses TRBV20-1 and TRBJ2-2; no reliable D call. CDR3 length: 15 residues. The V gene lost 2 bases and the J gene lost 0 bases, with 10 bases spanning the gap. Germline V lookup: CDR1 DFQATT, CDR2 SNEGSKA (reference sequence).

The sample holds many counts of this clonotype. The V call is TRBV11-2, the J call TRBJ2-7; D might be TRBD1 (5 bases). The CDR3 is 15 amino acids. Germline assignment: CDR1 SGHAT and CDR2 FQNNGV. The germline V and J ends were trimmed by 2 bases and 0 bases, with 11 bases remaining between them. The CDR3 sequence is CASSLSRASSYEQYF. CDR3 sequence (DNA): TGTGCCAGCAGCTTAAGCAGGGCTAGCTCCTACGAGCAGTACTTC.

This clonotype was picked up many times. The chain uses TRBV12-3 or TRBV12-4 and TRBJ2-7; D is perhaps TRBD1 (6 bases). Trimming removed 2 bases from V and 5 bases from J, with 13 bases in between. The length of the CDR3 is 14 residues. The CDR3 sequence: CASSLFSGEHEQYF. In DNA, the CDR3 is TGTGCCAGCAGTTTATTTTCAGGGGAACACGAGCAGTACTTC.

This clonotype was detected ten times or more. The rearrangement joins TRBV30 to TRBJ2-2; 8 nucleotides align to TRBD2. The V segment lost 0 bases and the J segment 7 bases; nucleotides outside the gene matches: 7. The CDR3 is 15 residues long. Germline V gene lookup returns CDR1 GTSNPN and CDR2 SVGIG (reference sequence). The CDR3 region has the DNA TGTGCCTGGAGTGTACTAGGACTAGCTGGCGGGGAGCTGTTTTTT. Amino acid sequence: CAWSVLGLAGGELFF.

This clonotype appeared many times. DNA of the CDR3: TGTGCCTGGAGCCAAAGGGGGAGGTCGAGTGAAGAGACCCAGTACTTC. As protein: CAWSQRGRSSEETQYF. J is TRBJ2-5 and V is TRBV30; possibly TRBD1 or TRBD2 for D (6 bases each). The CDR3 runs to 16 residues. The germline V gene has CDR1 GTSNPN and CDR2 SVGIG (reference sequence). Trimming took 3 bases from V and 3 from J, leaving 20 bases between them.

V usage is TRBV20-1 and J usage is TRBJ1-5; possibly TRBD1 for D (6 bases). The germline V gene encodes CDR1 DFQATT and CDR2 SNEGSKA (reference sequence). CDR3 size: 17 residues. V lost 0 bases and J 7 bases, leaving 22 bases between the germline ends. The CDR3 spells CSARDREGNRDIQPQHF. For the CDR3, the DNA is TGCAGTGCTAGAGATAGAGAGGGGAACAGGGATATCCAGCCCCAGCATTTT.

This clonotype was detected ten times or more. The chain links TRBV11-2 to TRBJ2-7; maybe TRBD1 (6 bases). Between the trimmed V and J ends, which lost 0 bases and 3 bases, there was a span of 9 bases. This CDR3 spans 14 amino acids. Germline lookup yields CDR1 SGHAT and CDR2 FQNNGV. This CDR3 reads CASSLEGQSYEQYF. Here the CDR3 DNA reads TGTGCCAGCAGCTTAGAAGGACAGAGCTACGAGCAGTACTTC. The full variable domain, rest sourced from reference TRBV11-2 and TRBJ2-7, is EAGVAQSPRYKIIEKRQSVAFWCNPISGHATLYWYQQILGQGPKLLIQFQNNGVVDDSQLPKDRFSAERLKGVDSTLKIQPAKLEDSAVYLCASSLEGQSYEQYFGPGTRLTVT.

This clonotype was seen ten or more times. CDR3 nucleotide sequence: TGTGCCAGCAGGTCCCAGGGGAACACTGAAGCTTTCTTT. Protein product: CASRSQGNTEAFF. This chain links TRBV11-2 with TRBJ1-1; tentative D call: TRBD1 (5 bases). The CDR3 runs 13 residues. Germline values: CDR1 SGHAT, CDR2 FQNNGV. V lost 6 bases to trimming and J lost 1 base, with 9 bases between them.

The rearrangement uses TRBV29-1 and TRBJ1-1, with 7 bases lining up with TRBD1. From germline, CDR1 is SQVTM and CDR2 ANQGSEA. Trimming took 6 bases from V and 1 from J; bases not matched to a gene: 11. The CDR3 is 15 amino acids. DNA of the CDR3: TGCAGCGTGAAGAGACAGGGTGGCCCGAACACTGAAGCTTTCTTT. The encoded protein is CSVKRQGGPNTEAFF.

This clonotype was detected only a few times. The chain is built from TRBV12-3 or TRBV12-4 and TRBJ2-7; D uncertain. Trimming took 4 bases from V and 3 from J, leaving 16 bases between them. The CDR3 sequence is 15 residues long. The CDR3 spells CASSSFNTQIYEQYF. The CDR3 bases are TGTGCCAGCAGTTCCTTTAACACCCAGATCTACGAGCAGTACTTC.

This clonotype was counted ten times or more. The V and J genes are TRBV6-5 and TRBJ1-5, with a weak D call TRBD1 (6 bases). Trimming stripped 6 bases from V and 6 bases from J, with 18 bases between. Germline V gives CDR1 MNHEY, CDR2 SVGAGI. The length of the CDR3 is 15 residues. The CDR3 is CASSVKGVEPQPQHF. CDR3 coding DNA: TGTGCCAGCAGCGTCAAGGGGGTAGAGCCTCAGCCCCAGCATTTT.

This clonotype was observed at least ten times. The chain recombines TRBV6-5 with TRBJ1-1; a weak D match, TRBD1 (5 bases). This CDR3 contains 13 residues. Germline CDR1 reads MNHEY; CDR2 reads SVGAGI. With 7 bases removed from V and 1 base from J, the gap between germline ends came to 10 bases. The CDR3 region is CASTGGANTEAFF. CDR3 coding DNA: TGTGCCAGCACGGGAGGGGCGAACACTGAAGCTTTCTTT.

On this clonotype itself: An end of the junction differs from the germline gene, which may be a read error. The chain joins TRBV6-1 to TRBJ1-2, with a tentative D call TRBD1 (5 bases). The CDR3 consists of 14 residues. The germline V gene encodes CDR1 MNHNS and CDR2 SASEGT. CDR3 loop: CASSPATVDYGYIF. For the CDR3, the DNA is TGTGCCAGCAGTCCCGCGACAGTTGACTATGGCTACATCTTC.

This chain connects TRBV25-1 to TRBJ1-2; D gene ambiguous. Germline CDR1 and CDR2: MGHDK and SYGVNS. The V end was cut by 6 bases, the J end by 1 base, with 30 bases between. This CDR3 contains 20 residues. Written as DNA, the CDR3 is TGTGCCAGCAGCTCTTCACGCGTTGTGGTGGATTCCTATTATAACTATGGCTACACCTTC. Its protein is CASSSSRVVVDSYYNYGYTF.

This clonotype was picked up many times. The rearrangement uses TRBV2 and TRBJ1-3; no firm D call. This CDR3 spans 13 amino acids. Trimming stripped 8 bases from V and 0 bases from J, with 8 bases between. CDR1 is SNHLY and CDR2 is FYNNEI in the germline V gene. CDR3 bases: TGTGCCAGCGGACGGCTCTCTGGAAACACCATATATTTT. Translation gives CASGRLSGNTIYF.

This chain links TRBV11-2 with TRBJ2-7, with D possibly being TRBD2 (6 bases). Per the germline V gene, CDR1 is SGHAT and CDR2 is FQNNGV. The V end lost 3 bases, the J end lost 1 base, and 13 bases lay between the germline ends. The CDR3 is made up of 15 amino acids. This CDR3 is CASSFLSGTSYEQYF. DNA for the CDR3: TGTGCCAGCAGCTTTCTTTCAGGGACTTCCTACGAGCAGTACTTC. The whole variable domain, remainder taken from reference TRBV11-2 and TRBJ2-7, is EAGVAQSPRYKIIEKRQSVAFWCNPISGHATLYWYQQILGQGPKLLIQFQNNGVVDDSQLPKDRFSAERLKGVDSTLKIQPAKLEDSAVYLCASSFLSGTSYEQYFGPGTRLTVT.

This clonotype was seen repeatedly, ten times or more. V and J are TRBV20-1 and TRBJ2-7; D unclear. Trimming left V 1 base short and J 7 bases short, with 26 bases between. CDR1 is DFQATT and CDR2 is SNEGSKA in the germline V gene (reference sequence). This CDR3 region has 17 residues. In nucleotides, the CDR3 is TGCAGTGCTAGAGGTAGCCTCTCCGGAGCCACCTTACGAGAGCAGTACTTC. Translation: CSARGSLSGATLREQYF.

About this clonotype: Relative to the germline gene, one junction end is altered; a read error may explain this. The V call is TRBV2, the J call TRBJ1-2; D remains unclear. The CDR3 covers 9 residues. CDR1 is SNHLY and CDR2 is FYNNEI in the germline V gene. CDR3 nucleotide sequence: TGTGCCAGCACCGACTCCCAGCACTTC. This encodes CASTDSQHF.

This clonotype was seen at least ten times. The chain uses TRBV2 and TRBJ2-7; 10 bases are a match to TRBD2. Germline CDR1 and CDR2: SNHLY and FYNNEI. CDR3 length equals 18 residues. V shed 7 bases and J 7 bases; nucleotides not matched to a gene: 22. In DNA, the CDR3 is TGTGCCAGCACGGGGATCAGCTTCGGGACTAGCGTTCAGGGGGAGCAGTACTTC. Its translation: CASTGISFGTSVQGEQYF.

Details on this clonotype: Possible read error: a much larger clone is one base away. The chain couples TRBV28 to TRBJ2-2; D is unresolved. Germline CDR1 reads MDHEN; CDR2 reads SYDVKM. Deletions cut 11 bases from V and 1 base from J, with 8 bases between. CDR3 length equals 12 residues. The CDR3 is CAHSRNTGELFF. CDR3 sequence (DNA): TGTGCCCATAGCAGGAACACCGGGGAGCTGTTTTTT. Full variable domain (outside the CDR3, taken from reference TRBV28 and TRBJ2-2): DVKVTQSSRYLVKRTGEKVFLECVQDMDHENMFWYRQDPGLGLRLIYFSYDVKMKEKGDIPEGYSVSREKKERFSLILESASTNQTSMYLCAHSRNTGELFFGEGSRLTVL.

This clonotype has a handful of counts. CDR3 bases: TGCGCCACCCAAGTGGGGGGACTACAAAAAGAGACCCAGTACTTC. It is translated as CATQVGGLQKETQYF. The chain links TRBV5-1 to TRBJ2-5; the match to TRBD2 covers 7 bases. The CDR3 covers 15 residues. V gave up 9 bases and J gave up 3 bases; unmatched junction bases: 14. Germline V lookup: CDR1 SGHRS, CDR2 YFSETQ.